Included here is one T cell receptor (beta chain) sequence, with context. The antigen is unknown. Both 60 Vbeta primers and 13 Jbeta primers went into the PCR. Assay used: immunoSEQ multiplex PCR; TCRdb lists only in-frame clones, some missing. The sample records some 89,000 clones, about 85% being singletons. This record comes from a study of cytomegalovirus exposure and HLA in healthy donors. Whole-study results and caveats: The classifier, whose performance was assessed in both the original and validation cohorts, reportedly diagnosed cytomegalovirus status with high specificity and sensitivity.

This CDR3 is built from 15 residues. Per the germline V gene, CDR1 is KGHSH and CDR2 is LQKENI. The V end lost 5 bases, the J end lost 0 bases, and 11 bases lay between the germline ends. This TCR derives from a man aged 35 to 55 in good health and CMV-seropositive. Material: PBMCs. This sequence joins TRBV18 and TRBJ1-5, with unresolved D. CDR3 nucleotides: TGTGCCAGCTCAACCACGGGTAATAGCAATCAGCCCCAGCATTTT. Translation gives CASSTTGNSNQPQHF.